Following are 11 T cell receptor beta chains from one sample sequenced in a study of T-cell reconstitution after alpha-beta-depleted transplantation in children. Unique molecular identifiers were used to barcode this TCRbeta library. TCRdb redid the calling of the PCR reads with MiXCR, one entry per CDR3 protein. The data hold 200,000 to 250,000 distinct CDR3 sequences, with about 23% observed a single time. Sequenced here: PBMCs, sampled before TCRalphabeta/CD19-depleted stem cell transplant. These receptor sequences come from a girl aged 2 to 10 with Fanconi anemia, due to receive a stem cell transplant.

This clonotype was observed many times. This sequence joins TRBV29-1 and TRBJ2-5; D gene ambiguous. Trimming took 1 base from V and 4 from J, leaving 7 bases between them. Germline assignment: CDR1 SQVTM and CDR2 ANQGSEA. This CDR3 is 12 amino acids long. In DNA form, the CDR3 reads TGCAGCGTTGAAGTTTCAGGAGAGACCCAGTACTTC. Translating it yields CSVEVSGETQYF.

This chain connects TRBV7-2 to TRBJ2-1; 13 bases line up with TRBD2. The germline gives CDR1 SGHTA, CDR2 FQGNSA. The CDR3 spans 17 residues. V gave up 5 bases and J gave up 0 bases; unmatched junction bases: 4. The CDR3 reads CASSPWTSGGSYNEQFF. As DNA, the CDR3 is TGTGCCAGCAGCCCGTGGACTAGCGGGGGCTCCTACAATGAGCAGTTCTTC. Variable domain in full (rest from reference TRBV7-2 and TRBJ2-1): GAGVSQSPSNKVTEKGKDVELRCDPISGHTALYWYRQSLGQGLEFLIYFQGNSAPDKSGLPSDRFSAERTGGSVSTLTIQRTQQEDSAVYLCASSPWTSGGSYNEQFFGPGTRLTVL.

This clonotype was counted many times. The genes are TRBV29-1 and TRBJ2-7; no clear D gene. The V gene lost 3 bases and the J gene lost 2 bases, with 2 bases spanning the gap. The CDR3 is 10 residues long. Germline CDR1 reads SQVTM; CDR2 reads ANQGSEA. The CDR3 DNA is TGCAGCGTTGATGCCTACGAGCAGTACTTC. This gives the protein CSVDAYEQYF.

The V call is TRBV13, the J call TRBJ2-7; 7 bases are shared with TRBD1. The CDR3 length is 14 residues. V was clipped by 5 bases and J by 3 bases; unmatched bases: 7. Germline-derived CDR1 and CDR2 are PRHDT and FYEKMQ (reference sequence). CDR3: CASSLTGANYEQYF. The CDR3 region has the DNA TGTGCCAGCAGCCTCACAGGGGCGAACTACGAGCAGTACTTC.

V usage is TRBV6-6 and J usage is TRBJ2-2; D is undetermined. The CDR3 covers 13 residues. Germline CDR1 and CDR2: MNHNY and SVGAGI (reference sequence). Trimming stripped 2 bases from V and 11 bases from J, with 12 bases between. The CDR3 here is CASSYNRAVELFF. DNA of the CDR3: TGTGCCAGCAGTTACAATCGGGCCGTAGAGCTGTTTTTT.

This clonotype was observed many times. The chain's CDR3 is CASSLRRTGYSDTSLYNEQFF. The CDR3 DNA is TGTGCCAGCAGCCTCAGAAGGACAGGGTATTCGGATACATCACTTTACAATGAGCAGTTCTTC. This chain uses TRBV7-9 with TRBJ2-1, with 8 bases matching TRBD1. Germline CDR1 is SEHNR and CDR2 is FQNEAQ (reference sequence). Unmatched junction bases numbered 25, after V lost 5 bases and J lost 4 bases. This CDR3 is 21 amino acids long.

This clonotype occurred a few times. The gene calls are TRBV20-1 and TRBJ2-1; 7 bases agree with TRBD2. The germline V gene has CDR1 DFQATT and CDR2 SNEGSKA (reference sequence). This CDR3 comprises 13 residues. Germline trimming cut 0 bases from V and 9 bases from J; bases unmatched to any gene: 5. CDR3 DNA sequence: TGCAGTGCTAGAGATCGTCGACTAGCTGAGCAGTTCTTC. Protein product: CSARDRRLAEQFF.

The V call is TRBV28, the J call TRBJ2-7, with D possibly matching TRBD2 (6 bases). The germline CDR1 and CDR2 sequences are MDHEN and SYDVKM. The CDR3 is 15 residues long. V shed 2 bases and J shed 0 bases, with 11 bases lying between them. The CDR3 DNA reads as TGTGCCAGCAGTTTAAGCCCTAGCGCCTCCTACGAGCAGTACTTC. Encoded protein: CASSLSPSASYEQYF.

There are many counts of this clonotype. The chain joins TRBV7-2 to TRBJ2-1; tentative D call: TRBD2 (5 bases). This CDR3 region has 15 residues. Germline CDR1 is SGHTA and CDR2 is FQGNSA. The V gene lost 3 bases and the J gene lost 8 bases, with 17 bases spanning the gap. The CDR3 region has the DNA TGTGCCAGCAGCTTGGCCCCGGGAAGGATCGATGAGCAGTTCTTC. This translates into CASSLAPGRIDEQFF.

The J gene is TRBJ1-2, the V gene TRBV3-1; TRBD1 is a possible D gene (6 bases). V dropped 1 base and J dropped 4 bases, with 10 bases sitting between them. The CDR3 covers 14 residues. From germline, CDR1 is LGHDT and CDR2 YNNKEL (reference sequence). The CDR3 reads CASSQGDRIYGYTF. The CDR3, as DNA: TGTGCCAGCAGCCAAGGCGACAGGATCTATGGCTACACCTTC.

This clonotype was found many times. This rearrangement joins TRBV5-6 to TRBJ2-2; no clear D. Germline V gives CDR1 SGHDT, CDR2 YYEEEE. V lost 3 bases and J 8 bases, leaving 14 bases between the germline ends. The CDR3 has 14 amino acids. CDR3: CASSSAFEIGELFF. For the CDR3, the DNA is TGTGCCAGCAGCTCCGCATTCGAGATTGGGGAGCTGTTTTTT. Drawing the rest from reference TRBV5-6 and TRBJ2-2, the complete variable domain is DAGVTQSPTHLIKTRGQQVTLRCSPKSGHDTVSWYQQALGQGPQFIFQYYEEEERQRGNFPDRFSGHQFPNYSSELNVNALLLGDSALYLCASSSAFEIGELFFGEGSRLTVL.